A selection of T cell receptor beta chains follows, all from one sample in a study of T-cell memory formation after mild COVID-19. TCRdb fed the 5' RACE reads into MiXCR, producing one record per CDR3 protein. The data show about 360,000 distinct CDR3 sequences, with 14% seen just once and around 21% held by the top ten. The sample was PBMCs or a T cell subset sorted from them (not recorded which). These receptors originate from a man younger than 30 who had mild COVID-19 (a few samples of this study predate the infection). Cell type and time point are not known. Both conserved end residues are part of each CDR3. Each record gives: CDR3 DNA, CDR3 protein, clone size, D gene, V gene, J gene. The D gene is left open where the match is weak. Only some rows state a clone size, as once, few, many or a class for expanded clones.

CDR3nt: TGTGCCACCAGCAGAAACGTAAGGCAGGCCCAGCATTTT; CDR3aa: CATSRNVRQAQHF; abundance: many; d_gene: NA; v_gene: TRBV15; j_gene: TRBJ1-5
CDR3nt: TGCGCCAGCAGCTTGGGACAGGGGTGGGAGACCCAGTACTTC; CDR3aa: CASSLGQGWETQYF; abundance: few; d_gene: TRBD1; v_gene: TRBV5-1; j_gene: TRBJ2-5
CDR3nt: TGCAGCGTTGAGGACCAGGTGGAGACCCAGTACTTC; CDR3aa: CSVEDQVETQYF; abundance: NA; d_gene: NA; v_gene: TRBV29-1; j_gene: TRBJ2-5
CDR3nt: TGCGCCAGCAGCCACGCTTCCAGCGGCGCGGCAACTGAAGCTTTCTTT; CDR3aa: CASSHASSGAATEAFF; abundance: NA; d_gene: NA; v_gene: TRBV4-1; j_gene: TRBJ1-1
CDR3nt: TGTGCCACCAGCAGAGATTGGGCCGGTGGCTACACCTTC; CDR3aa: CATSRDWAGGYTF; abundance: few; d_gene: NA; v_gene: TRBV15; j_gene: TRBJ1-2
CDR3nt: TGCAGTGCCACAGAGGGGGCGGGTGGCTACACCTTC; CDR3aa: CSATEGAGGYTF; abundance: NA; d_gene: TRBD1; v_gene: TRBV20-1; j_gene: TRBJ1-2
CDR3nt: TGTGCCAGCAGGCCTCGGGAGGTGGGCACTGAAGCTTTCTTT; CDR3aa: CASRPREVGTEAFF; abundance: few; d_gene: NA; v_gene: TRBV12-3/TRBV12-4; j_gene: TRBJ1-1
CDR3nt: TGCGCCAGCAGCCCGAGGGGGGCGCCCTCTGAAGCTTTCTTT; CDR3aa: CASSPRGAPSEAFF; abundance: NA; d_gene: NA; v_gene: TRBV5-1; j_gene: TRBJ1-1
CDR3nt: TGCGCCAGCAGCCAAACCCCGTCGGGGGGAGGGGACAATGAGCAGTTCTTC; CDR3aa: CASSQTPSGGGDNEQFF; abundance: few; d_gene: TRBD2; v_gene: TRBV4-1; j_gene: TRBJ2-1
CDR3nt: TGCGCCAGCAGGGACTGGGCAGGGACCTACGAGCAGTACTTC; CDR3aa: CASRDWAGTYEQYF; abundance: NA; d_gene: NA; v_gene: TRBV4-1; j_gene: TRBJ2-7
CDR3nt: TGTGCCAGCTCACTCGATGAAGGGCGTGGCTACACCTTC; CDR3aa: CASSLDEGRGYTF; abundance: NA; d_gene: NA; v_gene: TRBV18; j_gene: TRBJ1-2
CDR3nt: TGTGCCACCAGCAGACAACTGAGTCGGTCGCCCCTCCACTTT; CDR3aa: CATSRQLSRSPLHF; abundance: NA; d_gene: NA; v_gene: TRBV15; j_gene: TRBJ1-6
CDR3nt: TGTGCCAGCAGCGGAGACATAAGCACAGATACGCAGTATTTT; CDR3aa: CASSGDISTDTQYF; abundance: many; d_gene: NA; v_gene: TRBV7-9; j_gene: TRBJ2-3
CDR3nt: TGTGCCAGCAGTTACTCGAGGACGGCCTTCAATCAGCCCCAGCATTTT; CDR3aa: CASSYSRTAFNQPQHF; abundance: many; d_gene: NA; v_gene: TRBV6-2/TRBV6-3; j_gene: TRBJ1-5
CDR3nt: TGTGCCATCAGTGAATTGGGACTCTCCTTTTCCTACAATGAGCAGTTCTTC; CDR3aa: CAISELGLSFSYNEQFF; abundance: NA; d_gene: NA; v_gene: TRBV10-3; j_gene: TRBJ2-1
CDR3nt: TGTGCCAGCAGCCACTCGAGCGGGGGGGCTAGAGAGACCCAGTACTTC; CDR3aa: CASSHSSGGARETQYF; abundance: NA; d_gene: TRBD2; v_gene: TRBV11-2; j_gene: TRBJ2-5
CDR3nt: TGTGCCAGCAGCCAGCCTGGACAGGGGGTCCACAATGAGCAGTTCTTC; CDR3aa: CASSQPGQGVHNEQFF; abundance: NA; d_gene: TRBD1; v_gene: TRBV7-3; j_gene: TRBJ2-1
CDR3nt: TGTGCCAGCAGTTACGCGGGGGGGCCCGGGGAGCTGTTTTTT; CDR3aa: CASSYAGGPGELFF; abundance: NA; d_gene: TRBD2; v_gene: TRBV6-6; j_gene: TRBJ2-2
CDR3nt: TGTGCCAGCAGTTTAGAGGGACAGGGAACTGGCTACACCTTC; CDR3aa: CASSLEGQGTGYTF; abundance: NA; d_gene: TRBD1; v_gene: TRBV12-3/TRBV12-4; j_gene: TRBJ1-2
CDR3nt: TGTGCCAGCAGTGACACTTGGGCGTACGAGCAGTACTTC; CDR3aa: CASSDTWAYEQYF; abundance: NA; d_gene: NA; v_gene: TRBV2; j_gene: TRBJ2-7
CDR3nt: TGTGCCAGCAGTTACTCGATAGCAGGGGGCGGCGGGAACACTGAAGCTTTCTTT; CDR3aa: CASSYSIAGGGGNTEAFF; abundance: NA; d_gene: TRBD1; v_gene: TRBV6-5; j_gene: TRBJ1-1
CDR3nt: TGTGCCAGCAGGCGTTCCGGGACGGATCGGAGGAGTGAAGCTTTCTTT; CDR3aa: CASRRSGTDRRSEAFF; abundance: NA; d_gene: NA; v_gene: TRBV7-9; j_gene: TRBJ1-1
CDR3nt: TGTGCCAGCAGACAGGGACAGGGTCGTAACGAGCAGTACTTC; CDR3aa: CASRQGQGRNEQYF; abundance: many; d_gene: TRBD1; v_gene: TRBV6-5; j_gene: TRBJ2-7
CDR3nt: TGTGCCAGCAGTCACCGGGACAGGGTCGTAAAACTGTTTTTT; CDR3aa: CASSHRDRVVKLFF; abundance: NA; d_gene: TRBD1; v_gene: TRBV6-6; j_gene: TRBJ1-4
CDR3nt: TGTGCCAGCACCTCCCCCGGGGGGCGGTATGAAGCTTTCTTT; CDR3aa: CASTSPGGRYEAFF; abundance: NA; d_gene: NA; v_gene: TRBV12-3/TRBV12-4; j_gene: TRBJ1-1
CDR3nt: TGTGCCAGCAGGGAGTCCTCAGATACGCAGTATTTT; CDR3aa: CASRESSDTQYF; abundance: NA; d_gene: NA; v_gene: TRBV28; j_gene: TRBJ2-3
CDR3nt: TGTGCCACCGGACAGGGTAACTACGAGCAGTACTTC; CDR3aa: CATGQGNYEQYF; abundance: NA; d_gene: TRBD1; v_gene: TRBV6-2/TRBV6-3; j_gene: TRBJ2-7
CDR3nt: TGTGCCAGCAGCTTAGATCTAGGGAGGACGCAGTATTTT; CDR3aa: CASSLDLGRTQYF; abundance: NA; d_gene: NA; v_gene: TRBV11-2; j_gene: TRBJ2-3
CDR3nt: TGTGCCAGCAGCCAAGAATTTAGCGGGGGGGCTACGAACACCGGGGAGCTGTTTTTT; CDR3aa: CASSQEFSGGATNTGELFF; abundance: NA; d_gene: TRBD2; v_gene: TRBV4-2; j_gene: TRBJ2-2
CDR3nt: TGTGCCAGCAGCCGACAGGAAGACACTGAAGCTTTCTTT; CDR3aa: CASSRQEDTEAFF; abundance: few; d_gene: NA; v_gene: TRBV7-3; j_gene: TRBJ1-1
CDR3nt: TGTGCCAGCAGGGGACCCGACTACAATGAGCAGTTCTTC; CDR3aa: CASRGPDYNEQFF; abundance: many; d_gene: NA; v_gene: TRBV9; j_gene: TRBJ2-1
CDR3nt: TGCGCCAGCAGCCAAGATGGGGCCTTCTTCGGCGGCTACACCTTC; CDR3aa: CASSQDGAFFGGYTF; abundance: few; d_gene: NA; v_gene: TRBV4-1; j_gene: TRBJ1-2
CDR3nt: TGTGCCAGCAGAGGACTAGCGGAGAGAAATGAGCAGTTCTTC; CDR3aa: CASRGLAERNEQFF; abundance: NA; d_gene: TRBD2; v_gene: TRBV6-2/TRBV6-3; j_gene: TRBJ2-1
CDR3nt: TGTGCCAGTAAGGGGGCAGGGGTTGCCGCCTATGGCTACACCTTC; CDR3aa: CASKGAGVAAYGYTF; abundance: NA; d_gene: TRBD1; v_gene: TRBV19; j_gene: TRBJ1-2
CDR3nt: TGTGCCAGCAGCTTAGAAATCTCTACTGAAGCTTTCTTT; CDR3aa: CASSLEISTEAFF; abundance: NA; d_gene: NA; v_gene: TRBV7-2; j_gene: TRBJ1-1
CDR3nt: TGCGCCAGCAGCTTGGATATTAGCGGGGGGTCGGAGACCCAGTACTTC; CDR3aa: CASSLDISGGSETQYF; abundance: NA; d_gene: TRBD2; v_gene: TRBV5-1; j_gene: TRBJ2-5
CDR3nt: TGTGCCAGCAGCGTAGGTGGACAGGGATTCTACGAGCAGTACTTC; CDR3aa: CASSVGGQGFYEQYF; abundance: few; d_gene: TRBD1; v_gene: TRBV9; j_gene: TRBJ2-7
CDR3nt: TGTGCCATCACCCTACGGGGACATAGCAATCAGCCCCAGCATTTT; CDR3aa: CAITLRGHSNQPQHF; abundance: few; d_gene: NA; v_gene: TRBV10-3; j_gene: TRBJ1-5
CDR3nt: TGTGCCCGGATGATGGGAACGACCGTTGGTCAGCCCCAGCATTTT; CDR3aa: CARMMGTTVGQPQHF; abundance: NA; d_gene: NA; v_gene: TRBV6-7; j_gene: TRBJ1-5
CDR3nt: TGTGCCATCAGTGAGTCGGAGGGCGAAGCTTTCTTT; CDR3aa: CAISESEGEAFF; abundance: few; d_gene: NA; v_gene: TRBV10-3; j_gene: TRBJ1-1
CDR3nt: TGCGCCAGCAGCTTGGGCGGGGGCAGCTTCTACAATGAGCAGTTCTTC; CDR3aa: CASSLGGGSFYNEQFF; abundance: NA; d_gene: NA; v_gene: TRBV5-1; j_gene: TRBJ2-1
CDR3nt: TGTGCCAGCAGGGTAGCGGGGGAAGAGACCCAGTACTTC; CDR3aa: CASRVAGEETQYF; abundance: few; d_gene: TRBD2; v_gene: TRBV7-2; j_gene: TRBJ2-5
CDR3nt: TGTGCCAGCAGCGCACCAGGGTGGGGCAATCAGCCCCAGCATTTT; CDR3aa: CASSAPGWGNQPQHF; abundance: many; d_gene: NA; v_gene: TRBV7-2; j_gene: TRBJ1-5
CDR3nt: TGTGCCAGCACCCCCCGGGTGACAGAGACCCAGTACTTC; CDR3aa: CASTPRVTETQYF; abundance: NA; d_gene: NA; v_gene: TRBV7-2; j_gene: TRBJ2-5
CDR3nt: TGCGCCAGCAGCGGGACAGGATCGACCTACAATGAGCAGTTCTTC; CDR3aa: CASSGTGSTYNEQFF; abundance: many; d_gene: TRBD1; v_gene: TRBV5-1; j_gene: TRBJ2-1
CDR3nt: TGCGCCAGCAGCCCGGGACAGACCCTAACTATACAAGAGACCCAGTACTTC; CDR3aa: CASSPGQTLTIQETQYF; abundance: NA; d_gene: TRBD1; v_gene: TRBV5-1; j_gene: TRBJ2-5